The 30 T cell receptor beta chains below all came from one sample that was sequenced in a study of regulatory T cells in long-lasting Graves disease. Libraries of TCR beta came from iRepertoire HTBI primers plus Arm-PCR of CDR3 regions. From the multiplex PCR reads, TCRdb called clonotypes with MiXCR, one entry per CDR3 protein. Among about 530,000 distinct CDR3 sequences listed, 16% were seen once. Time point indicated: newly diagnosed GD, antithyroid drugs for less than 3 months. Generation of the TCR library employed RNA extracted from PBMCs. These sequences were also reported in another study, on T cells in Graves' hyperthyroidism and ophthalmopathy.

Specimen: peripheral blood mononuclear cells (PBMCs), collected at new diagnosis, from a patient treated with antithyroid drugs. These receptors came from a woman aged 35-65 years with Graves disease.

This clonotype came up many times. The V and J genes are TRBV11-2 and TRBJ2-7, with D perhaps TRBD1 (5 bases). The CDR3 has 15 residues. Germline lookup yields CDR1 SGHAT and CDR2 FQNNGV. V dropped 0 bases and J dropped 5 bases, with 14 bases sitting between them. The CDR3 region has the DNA TGTGCCAGCAGCTTAGATCCTTTTGGGGCTAACGAGCAGTACTTC. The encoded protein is CASSLDPFGANEQYF. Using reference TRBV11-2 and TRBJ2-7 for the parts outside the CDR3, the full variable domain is EAGVAQSPRYKIIEKRQSVAFWCNPISGHATLYWYQQILGQGPKLLIQFQNNGVVDDSQLPKDRFSAERLKGVDSTLKIQPAKLEDSAVYLCASSLDPFGANEQYFGPGTRLTVT.

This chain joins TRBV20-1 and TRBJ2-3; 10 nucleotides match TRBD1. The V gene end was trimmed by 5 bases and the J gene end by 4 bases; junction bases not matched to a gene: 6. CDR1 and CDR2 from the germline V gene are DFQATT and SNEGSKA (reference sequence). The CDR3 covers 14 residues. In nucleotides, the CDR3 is TGCAGTGCTCTCCCGGGGACAGGGGCAGATACGCAGTATTTT. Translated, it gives CSALPGTGADTQYF.

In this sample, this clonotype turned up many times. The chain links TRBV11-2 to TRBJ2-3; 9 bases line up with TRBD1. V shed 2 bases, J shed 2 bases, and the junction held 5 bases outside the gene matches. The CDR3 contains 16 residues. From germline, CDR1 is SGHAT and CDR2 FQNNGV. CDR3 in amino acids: CASSLLTGGSTDTQYF. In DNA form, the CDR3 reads TGTGCCAGCAGCTTATTGACAGGGGGGTCCACAGATACGCAGTATTTT.

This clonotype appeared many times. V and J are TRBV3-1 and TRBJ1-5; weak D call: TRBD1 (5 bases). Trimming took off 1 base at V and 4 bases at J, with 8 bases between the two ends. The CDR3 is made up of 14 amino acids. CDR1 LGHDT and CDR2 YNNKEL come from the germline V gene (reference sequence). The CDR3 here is CASSQGGINQPQHF. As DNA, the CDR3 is TGTGCCAGCAGCCAAGGGGGCATAAATCAGCCCCAGCATTTT.

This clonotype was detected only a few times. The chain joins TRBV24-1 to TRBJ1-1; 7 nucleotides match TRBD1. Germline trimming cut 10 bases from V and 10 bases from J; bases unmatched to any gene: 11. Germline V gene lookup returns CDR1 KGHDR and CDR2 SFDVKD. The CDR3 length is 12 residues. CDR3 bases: TGTGCCACGAGAGGGACAGTCGGGACAGCTTTCTTT. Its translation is CATRGTVGTAFF.

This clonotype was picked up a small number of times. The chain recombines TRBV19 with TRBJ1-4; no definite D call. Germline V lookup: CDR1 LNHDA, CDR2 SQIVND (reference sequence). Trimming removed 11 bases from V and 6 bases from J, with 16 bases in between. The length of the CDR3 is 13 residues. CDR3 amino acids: CASRRVGYEKLFF. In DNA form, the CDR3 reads TGTGCCTCCCGAAGGGTAGGGTATGAAAAACTGTTTTTT.

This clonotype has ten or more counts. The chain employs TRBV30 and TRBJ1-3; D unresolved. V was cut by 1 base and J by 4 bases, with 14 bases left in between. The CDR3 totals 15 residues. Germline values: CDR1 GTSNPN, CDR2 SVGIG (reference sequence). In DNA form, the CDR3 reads TGTGCCTGGAGTGGTTTGGCCTTGGGGGGAAACACCATATATTTT. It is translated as CAWSGLALGGNTIYF.

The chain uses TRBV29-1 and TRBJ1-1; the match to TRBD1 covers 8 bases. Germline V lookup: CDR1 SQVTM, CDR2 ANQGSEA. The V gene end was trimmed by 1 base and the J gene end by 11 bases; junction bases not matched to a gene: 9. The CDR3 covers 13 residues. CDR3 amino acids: CSVEVYQRTGAFF. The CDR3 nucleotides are TGCAGCGTTGAAGTGTACCAGAGGACAGGGGCTTTCTTT. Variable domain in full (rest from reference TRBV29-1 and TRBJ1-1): SAVISQKPSRDICQRGTSLTIQCQVDSQVTMMFWYRQQPGQSLTLIATANQGSEATYESGFVIDKFPISRPNLTFSTLTVSNMSPEDSSIYLCSVEVYQRTGAFFGQGTRLTVV.

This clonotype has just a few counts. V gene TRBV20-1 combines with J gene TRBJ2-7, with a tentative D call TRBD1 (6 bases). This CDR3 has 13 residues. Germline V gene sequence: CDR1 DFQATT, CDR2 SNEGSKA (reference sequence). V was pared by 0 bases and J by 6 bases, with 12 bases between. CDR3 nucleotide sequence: TGCAGTGCTAGAGAAGCAGGGGTCGGCGAGCAGTACTTC. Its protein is CSAREAGVGEQYF.

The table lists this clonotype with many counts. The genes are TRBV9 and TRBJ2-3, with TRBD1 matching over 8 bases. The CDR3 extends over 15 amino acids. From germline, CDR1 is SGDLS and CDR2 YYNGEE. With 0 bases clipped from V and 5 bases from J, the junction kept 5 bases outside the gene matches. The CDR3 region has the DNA TGTGCCAGCAGCGTAGTGCCAGGGGGCGAAGATACGCAGTATTTT. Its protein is CASSVVPGGEDTQYF.

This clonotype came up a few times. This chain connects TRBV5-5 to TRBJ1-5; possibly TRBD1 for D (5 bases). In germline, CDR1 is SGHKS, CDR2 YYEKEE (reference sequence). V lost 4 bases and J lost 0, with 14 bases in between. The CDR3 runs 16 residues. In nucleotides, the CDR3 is TGTGCCAGCAGCCCCCTCGGGGGGGATAGCAATCAGCCCCAGCATTTT. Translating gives CASSPLGGDSNQPQHF.

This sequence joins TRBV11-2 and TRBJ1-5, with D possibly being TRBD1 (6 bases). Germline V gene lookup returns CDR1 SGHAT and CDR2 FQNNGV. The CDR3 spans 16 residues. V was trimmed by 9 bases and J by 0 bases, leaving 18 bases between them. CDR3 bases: TGTGCCAGTGATACCGGACAGTGGTATAGCAATCAGCCCCAGCATTTT. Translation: CASDTGQWYSNQPQHF. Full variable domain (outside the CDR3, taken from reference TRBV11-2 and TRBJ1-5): EAGVAQSPRYKIIEKRQSVAFWCNPISGHATLYWYQQILGQGPKLLIQFQNNGVVDDSQLPKDRFSAERLKGVDSTLKIQPAKLEDSAVYLCASDTGQWYSNQPQHFGDGTRLSIL.

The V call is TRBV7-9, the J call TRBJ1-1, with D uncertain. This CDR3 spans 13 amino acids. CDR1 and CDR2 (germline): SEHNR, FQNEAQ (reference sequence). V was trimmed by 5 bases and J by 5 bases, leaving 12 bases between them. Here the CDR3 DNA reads TGTGCCAGCAGCCGGAACCCAAGTACTGAAGCTTTCTTT. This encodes CASSRNPSTEAFF.

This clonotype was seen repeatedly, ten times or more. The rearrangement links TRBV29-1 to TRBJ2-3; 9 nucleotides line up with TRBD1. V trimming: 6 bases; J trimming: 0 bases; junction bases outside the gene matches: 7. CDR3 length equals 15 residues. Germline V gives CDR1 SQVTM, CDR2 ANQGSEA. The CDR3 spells CSVAAGTGSTDTQYF. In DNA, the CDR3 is TGCAGCGTGGCGGCCGGGACAGGGAGCACAGATACGCAGTATTTT.

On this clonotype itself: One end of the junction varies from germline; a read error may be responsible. CDR3 region: CASSTRQAGGWDTQYF. DNA for the CDR3: TGCGCCAGCAGCACCCGGCAAGCGGGGGGATGGGATACGCAGTATTTT. The chain combines TRBV3-1 with TRBJ2-3, with 9 bases that match TRBD2. Per germline, CDR1 LGHDT and CDR2 YNNKEL (reference sequence). The CDR3 has 16 residues.

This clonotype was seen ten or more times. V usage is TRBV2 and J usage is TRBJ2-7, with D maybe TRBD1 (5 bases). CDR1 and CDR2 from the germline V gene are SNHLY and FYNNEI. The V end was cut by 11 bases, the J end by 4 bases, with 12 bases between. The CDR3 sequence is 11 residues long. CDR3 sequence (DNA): TGTGCCGGATCAACAGGTTACGAGCAGTACTTC. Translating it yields CAGSTGYEQYF.

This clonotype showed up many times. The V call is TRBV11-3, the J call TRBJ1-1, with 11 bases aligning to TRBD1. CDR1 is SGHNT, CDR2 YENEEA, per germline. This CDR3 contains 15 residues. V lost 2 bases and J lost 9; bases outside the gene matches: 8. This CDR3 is CASSLPPGTGGQAFF. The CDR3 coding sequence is TGTGCCAGCAGCTTACCTCCCGGGACAGGGGGACAAGCTTTCTTT.

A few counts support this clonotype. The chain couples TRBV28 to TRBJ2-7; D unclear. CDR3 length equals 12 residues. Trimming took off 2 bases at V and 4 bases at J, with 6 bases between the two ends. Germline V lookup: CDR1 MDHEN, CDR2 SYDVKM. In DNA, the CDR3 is TGTGCCAGCAGTTTACTAATTTACGAGCAGTACTTC. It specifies CASSLLIYEQYF. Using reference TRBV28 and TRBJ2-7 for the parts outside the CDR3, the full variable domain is DVKVTQSSRYLVKRTGEKVFLECVQDMDHENMFWYRQDPGLGLRLIYFSYDVKMKEKGDIPEGYSVSREKKERFSLILESASTNQTSMYLCASSLLIYEQYFGPGTRLTVT.

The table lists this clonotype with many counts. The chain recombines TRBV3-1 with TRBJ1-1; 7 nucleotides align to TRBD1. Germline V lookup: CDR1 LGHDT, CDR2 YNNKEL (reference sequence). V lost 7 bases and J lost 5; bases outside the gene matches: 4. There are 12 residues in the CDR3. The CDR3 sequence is CASTARGTEAFF. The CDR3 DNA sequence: TGTGCCAGCACAGCCAGGGGGACTGAAGCTTTCTTT.

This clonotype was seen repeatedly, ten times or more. CDR3 loop: CASSRTDHGRGQAPFTQYF. The CDR3 bases are TGTGCCAGCAGTCGTACGGACCACGGACGGGGACAGGCCCCCTTTACGCAGTATTTT. The rearrangement links TRBV6-2 or TRBV6-3 to TRBJ2-3; the match to TRBD1 covers 8 bases. The germline V gene has CDR1 MNHEY and CDR2 SVGEGT. The V segment lost 5 bases and the J segment 8 bases; nucleotides outside the gene matches: 24. The CDR3 is 19 residues long.

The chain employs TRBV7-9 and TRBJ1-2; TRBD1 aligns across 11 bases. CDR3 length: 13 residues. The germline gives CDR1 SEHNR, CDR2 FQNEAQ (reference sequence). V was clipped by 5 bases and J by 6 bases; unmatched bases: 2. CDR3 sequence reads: CASSGQGANGYTF. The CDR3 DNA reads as TGTGCCAGCAGCGGACAGGGGGCGAATGGCTACACCTTC.

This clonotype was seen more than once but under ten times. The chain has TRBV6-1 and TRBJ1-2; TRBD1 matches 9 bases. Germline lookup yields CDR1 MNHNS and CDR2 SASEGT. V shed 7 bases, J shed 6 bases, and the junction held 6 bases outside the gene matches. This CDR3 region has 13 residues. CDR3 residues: CASTPDRGHGYTF. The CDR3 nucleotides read TGTGCCAGCACCCCGGACAGGGGTCATGGCTACACCTTC.

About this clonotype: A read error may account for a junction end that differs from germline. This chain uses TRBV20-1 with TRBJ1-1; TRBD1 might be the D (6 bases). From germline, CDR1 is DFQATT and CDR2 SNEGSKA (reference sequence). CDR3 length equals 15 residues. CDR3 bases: TGCAGAGCTACGGCAGGGAGCTTCTCAGGGGCTGAAGCTTTCTTT. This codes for CRATAGSFSGAEAFF.

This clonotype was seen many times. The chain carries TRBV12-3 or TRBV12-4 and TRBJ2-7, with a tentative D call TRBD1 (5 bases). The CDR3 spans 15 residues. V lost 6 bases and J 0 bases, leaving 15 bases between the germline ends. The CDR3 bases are TGTGCCAGCAGCCCCGGTGGGGCGAGCTCCTACGAGCAGTACTTC. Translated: CASSPGGASSYEQYF.

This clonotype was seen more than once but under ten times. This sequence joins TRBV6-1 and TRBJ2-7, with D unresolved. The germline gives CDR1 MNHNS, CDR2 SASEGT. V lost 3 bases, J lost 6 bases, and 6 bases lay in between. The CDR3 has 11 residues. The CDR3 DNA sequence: TGTGCCAGCAGTGAGTTAAGCGAGCAGTACTTC. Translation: CASSELSEQYF.

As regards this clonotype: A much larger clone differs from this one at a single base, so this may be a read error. The CDR3 loop reads CASSLMGANTGGLFF. The DNA for the CDR3 is TGTGCCAGCAGCTTAATGGGGGCGAACACCGGGGGGCTGTTTTTT. The J gene is TRBJ2-2, the V gene TRBV7-3; D is tentatively TRBD1 or TRBD2 (6 bases each). This CDR3 region has 15 residues. Germline V lookup: CDR1 SGHTA, CDR2 FQGTGA.

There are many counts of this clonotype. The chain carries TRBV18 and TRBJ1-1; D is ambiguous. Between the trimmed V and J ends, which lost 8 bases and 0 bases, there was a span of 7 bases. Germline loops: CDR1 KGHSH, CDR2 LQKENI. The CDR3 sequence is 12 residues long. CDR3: CASSPMNTEAFF. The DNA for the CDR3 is TGTGCCAGCAGCCCAATGAACACTGAAGCTTTCTTT.

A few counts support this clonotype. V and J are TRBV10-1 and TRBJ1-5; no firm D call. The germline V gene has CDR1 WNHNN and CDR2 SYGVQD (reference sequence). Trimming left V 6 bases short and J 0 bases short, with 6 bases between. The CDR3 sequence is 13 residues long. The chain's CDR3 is CASSPPSNQPQHF. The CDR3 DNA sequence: TGCGCCAGCAGCCCCCCTAGCAATCAGCCCCAGCATTTT.

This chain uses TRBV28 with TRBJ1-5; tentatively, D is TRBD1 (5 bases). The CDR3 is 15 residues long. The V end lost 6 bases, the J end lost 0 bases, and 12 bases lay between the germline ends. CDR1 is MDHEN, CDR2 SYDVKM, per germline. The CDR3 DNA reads TGTGCCAGCAGAATCCGACAGCTTAGCAATCAGCCCCAGCATTTT. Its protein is CASRIRQLSNQPQHF.

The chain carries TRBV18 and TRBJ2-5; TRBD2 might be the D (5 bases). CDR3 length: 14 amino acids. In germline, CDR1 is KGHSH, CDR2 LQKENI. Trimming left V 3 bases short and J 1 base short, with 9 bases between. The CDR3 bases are TGTGCCAGCTCACCCGATGGACTCCAAGAGACCCAGTACTTC. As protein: CASSPDGLQETQYF.